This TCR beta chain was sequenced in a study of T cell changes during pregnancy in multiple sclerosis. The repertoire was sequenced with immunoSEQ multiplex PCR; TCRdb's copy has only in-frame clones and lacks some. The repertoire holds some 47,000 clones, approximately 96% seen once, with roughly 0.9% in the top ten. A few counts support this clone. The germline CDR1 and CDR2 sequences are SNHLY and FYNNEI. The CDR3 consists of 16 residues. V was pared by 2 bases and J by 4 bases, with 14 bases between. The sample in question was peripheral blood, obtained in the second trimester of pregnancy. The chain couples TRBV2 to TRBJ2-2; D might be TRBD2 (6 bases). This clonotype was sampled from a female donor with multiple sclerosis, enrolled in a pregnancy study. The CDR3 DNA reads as TGTGCCAGCAGTGAATTTTCTCCGGGAGCCACCGGGGAGCTGTTTTTT. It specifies CASSEFSPGATGELFF.